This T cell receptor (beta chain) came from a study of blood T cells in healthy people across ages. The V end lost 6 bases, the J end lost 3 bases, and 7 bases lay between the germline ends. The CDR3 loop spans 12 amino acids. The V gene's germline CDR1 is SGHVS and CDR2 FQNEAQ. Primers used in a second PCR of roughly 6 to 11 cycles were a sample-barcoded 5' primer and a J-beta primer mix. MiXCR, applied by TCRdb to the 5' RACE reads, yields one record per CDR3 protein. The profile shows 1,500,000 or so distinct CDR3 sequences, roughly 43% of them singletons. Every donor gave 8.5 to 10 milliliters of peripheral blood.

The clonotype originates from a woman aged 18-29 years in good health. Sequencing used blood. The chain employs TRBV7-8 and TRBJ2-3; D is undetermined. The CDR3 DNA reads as TGTGCCAGCAGATGGATGACAGATACGCAGTATTTT. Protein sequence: CASRWMTDTQYF.